The source of this T cell receptor (beta chain) is a study of cytomegalovirus exposure and HLA in healthy donors. This PCR relied on a set of 60 Vbeta primers and 13 Jbeta primers. Only in-frame clones appear in the TCRdb table, and some are missing; sequencing was by immunoSEQ multiplex PCR. The repertoire consists of more than 100,000 clones, with 70% to 80% occurring once and the leading ten covering just under 8.5%. Germline assignment: CDR1 SGHNT and CDR2 YYREEE (reference sequence). The germline V and J ends were trimmed by 1 base and 2 bases, with 9 bases remaining between them. This CDR3 region has 14 residues.

The genes are TRBV5-4 and TRBJ1-2; D not certain. This TCR came from a woman between 35 and 50 years old in good health and CMV-seropositive. Sample: PBMCs. This CDR3 is CASSLNAVNYGYTF. Written as DNA, the CDR3 is TGTGCCAGCAGCTTGAATGCAGTGAACTATGGCTACACCTTC.